This TCR beta chain is from a study of T cell changes during pregnancy in multiple sclerosis. Libraries were prepared by immunoSEQ multiplex PCR; TCRdb keeps only in-frame clonotypes and omits some of them. The table lists 60,000 to 75,000 clones, about 91% of them singletons. V gave up 2 bases and J gave up 6 bases, with 11 bases separating them. Germline loops: CDR1 MNHEY, CDR2 SVGAGI. This CDR3 has 13 amino acids. This sequence originates from a female donor in good health, enrolled as a control in a pregnancy study. This sequence joins TRBV6-5 and TRBJ2-7; unclear D gene. This specimen was peripheral blood, taken in the second trimester of pregnancy. CDR3 protein: CASSYESGTEQYF. Here the CDR3 DNA reads TGTGCCAGCAGTTACGAGTCAGGCACCGAGCAGTACTTC.